This T cell receptor beta chain was sequenced in a study of patients and donors after allogeneic stem cell transplantation. J was trimmed by 2 bases and V by 2 bases; bases with no gene match: 4. The CDR3 has 16 amino acids. Germline assignment: CDR1 SGHTA and CDR2 FQGNSA. This clonotype was counted ten times or more. MiXCR was run by TCRdb on the RT-PCR reads, yielding one entry per CDR3 protein. The table lists 70,000 or so distinct CDR3 sequences, more than 25% of them singletons. Input material: blood, either unsorted or a sorted T cell fraction (not recorded which). The gene calls are TRBV7-2 and TRBJ1-5, with TRBD1 matching 9 bases. This clonotype was sampled from a human donor who was either an allogeneic HSCT recipient or a stem cell or donor lymphocyte infusion donor (not recorded which). It is not recorded whose cells these are; they may come from a transplant donor. The CDR3 loop reads CASSLTTGGGNQPQHF. The CDR3 DNA follows: TGTGCCAGCAGCTTAACGACAGGGGGTGGCAATCAGCCCCAGCATTTT.